A single sample is the source of the 5 T cell receptor beta chains below, sequenced in a study of blood T cell repertoires in COVID-19. Clones were sequenced by immunoSEQ multiplex PCR, and TCRdb holds only the in-frame ones, with some missing. This table holds 150,000 to 200,000 clones, around 83% found once. Sequenced: peripheral blood. All receptors derive from a human donor in a cohort sampled during active COVID-19.

In its sample, this clone was seen once. V usage is TRBV21-1 and J usage is TRBJ2-2; TRBD1 was called by the table and not checked on the DNA. TRBV21-1 is marked as a pseudogene. This CDR3 is 16 amino acids long. The CDR3 loop is CASTQGAGRCTGELFF. The CDR3 coding sequence is TGTGCCAGCACCCAGGGGGCAGGGCGGTGCACCGGGGAGCTGTTTTTT.

The rearrangement links TRBV10-3 to TRBJ2-2, with TRBD1 matching over 9 bases. Germline CDR1 reads ENHRY; CDR2 reads SYGVKD. Trimming removed 7 bases from V and 4 bases from J; junction bases left unmatched: 7. There are 15 residues in the CDR3. The CDR3 DNA reads TGTGCCATCATTCGAGGGACAGGGCCCACCGGGGAGCTGTTTTTT. Protein sequence: CAIIRGTGPTGELFF.

This clone was seen a handful of times. V gene TRBV27 combines with J gene TRBJ2-7, with TRBD2 identical over 10 bases. CDR1 is MNHEY, CDR2 SMNVEV, per germline (reference sequence). V trimming: 6 bases; J trimming: 3 bases; junction bases outside the gene matches: 8. This CDR3 region has 15 residues. Written as DNA, the CDR3 is TGTGCCAGCAGCCTTAAGCGGGAGGGCCTCTACGAGCAGTACTTC. This codes for CASSLKREGLYEQYF.

In this sample, this clone turned up once. V is TRBV10-3 and J is TRBJ1-1; 10 nucleotides agree with TRBD1. J lost 5 bases, V lost 6 bases, and 9 bases had no gene match. This CDR3 contains 15 residues. The germline V gene has CDR1 ENHRY and CDR2 SYGVKD. The CDR3 region is CAIRPTGGSGTEAFF. In nucleotides, the CDR3 is TGTGCCATCAGACCGACAGGGGGCTCGGGGACTGAAGCTTTCTTT.

In its sample, this clone was seen once. The chain uses TRBV11-2 and TRBJ2-7; 9 positions agree with TRBD2. The CDR3 covers 14 residues. Germline-derived CDR1 and CDR2 are SGHAT and FQNNGV. V was pared by 5 bases and J by 7 bases, with 9 bases of the junction left unmatched. The CDR3 DNA follows: TGTGCCAGCAGCCCACTAGCGGGCCGAGGGGAGCAGTACTTC. Protein sequence: CASSPLAGRGEQYF.